The subject of this entry is one TCR beta chain. Antigen unknown. The data derive from a study of T cells in Graves' hyperthyroidism and ophthalmopathy. Study results and limitations: The blood repertoire included most of the expanded thyroid clonotypes above 0.001.

TCR beta CDR3 regions were amplified from RNA. The study used the HTBI primer set for a first-round RT-PCR of the TCR CDR3. Each CDR3 protein is one row after TCRdb ran MiXCR on the multiplex PCR reads. This sample has 450,000 to 650,000 distinct CDR3 sequences, with 14% found just once. Diagnoses used clinical symptoms, serum thyroxine and TRAb, thyroid ultrasound and orbital computed tomography. The sequence was collected from a woman aged 18-35 years with Graves' ophthalmopathy. Sequences were obtained from blood.

Here the CDR3 DNA reads TGTGCCAGTAGTATAGAAGGGGGAAATCAGCCCCAGCATTTT. Translation: CASSIEGGNQPQHF. This rearrangement joins TRBV19 to TRBJ1-5; the D gene is possibly TRBD1 (6 bases). This CDR3 contains 14 residues. With 0 bases removed from V and 4 bases from J, the gap between germline ends came to 7 bases. Germline CDR1 is LNHDA and CDR2 is SQIVND (reference sequence).